Following are 6 T cell receptor beta chains from one sample sequenced in a study of long-term antiretroviral therapy in people with HIV. Researchers report immunoSEQ v3.0 was run at survey level. Profiled with immunoSEQ multiplex PCR; TCRdb holds only in-frame clones, not every one. Among over 15,000 clones listed, over 75% were seen once. Sequencing was performed on unsorted PBMCs, taken 0.3 years after starting antiretroviral therapy. Receptor source: a man younger than 35 with HIV.

Here the CDR3 reads CASSLFGTGSYEQYF. As DNA, the CDR3 is TGTGCCAGCAGCTTATTTGGAACCGGCTCCTACGAGCAGTACTTC. The chain joins TRBV13 to TRBJ2-7; D uncertain. V was clipped by 2 bases and J by 0 bases, with 11 bases between them. CDR1 is PRHDT and CDR2 is FYEKMQ in the germline V gene (reference sequence). CDR3 length: 15 amino acids.

This clone was detected only a few times. DNA of the CDR3: TGTGCCAGCAGTCCCCTGGTGTTGGAGAGCAATCAGCCCCAGCATTTT. This codes for CASSPLVLESNQPQHF. The chain couples TRBV28 to TRBJ1-5; D uncertain. The CDR3 contains 16 residues. V lost 5 bases to trimming and J lost 1 base, with 15 bases between them. CDR1 and CDR2 (germline): MDHEN, SYDVKM. Looking up the rest from reference TRBV28 and TRBJ1-5 gives the full variable domain: DVKVTQSSRYLVKRTGEKVFLECVQDMDHENMFWYRQDPGLGLRLIYFSYDVKMKEKGDIPEGYSVSREKKERFSLILESASTNQTSMYLCASSPLVLESNQPQHFGDGTRLSIL.

This clone was seen more than once but under ten times. The chain uses TRBV28 and TRBJ1-5, with unresolved D. Trimming left V 3 bases short and J 8 bases short, with 5 bases between. Germline CDR1 is MDHEN and CDR2 is SYDVKM. The CDR3 length is 11 residues. This CDR3 is CASSFGEPQHF. The CDR3 DNA reads TGTGCCAGCAGTTTCGGTGAGCCCCAGCATTTT.

V and J are TRBV27 and TRBJ1-5, with D possibly being TRBD1 (6 bases). This CDR3 contains 18 residues. Germline CDR1 MNHEY, CDR2 SMNVEV (reference sequence). Trimming took off 5 bases at V and 3 bases at J, with 23 bases between the two ends. The CDR3, as DNA: TGTGCCAGCAGTACAATTATACCCCAAGGGGGGCTCAATCAGCCCCAGCATTTT. Encoded protein: CASSTIIPQGGLNQPQHF.

This clone was counted a few times. The chain is built from TRBV10-1 and TRBJ1-1; 7 nucleotides agree with TRBD1. Germline trimming cut 6 bases from V and 1 base from J; bases unmatched to any gene: 5. The CDR3 extends over 14 amino acids. The germline V gene has CDR1 WNHNN and CDR2 SYGVQD (reference sequence). In nucleotides, the CDR3 is TGCGCCAGCAGCGCGGGGACAGCGAACACTGAAGCTTTCTTT. This sequence encodes CASSAGTANTEAFF.

This chain joins TRBV5-1 and TRBJ1-1, with TRBD1 as a possible D gene (6 bases). This CDR3 spans 16 amino acids. Per germline, CDR1 SGHRS and CDR2 YFSETQ. Trimming cost V 4 bases and J 0 bases, with 16 bases left between them. CDR3 sequence reads: CASSPGPGAMNTEAFF. The CDR3 DNA reads TGCGCCAGCAGCCCGGGGCCAGGGGCCATGAACACTGAAGCTTTCTTT.